This T cell receptor beta chain was retrieved from a study of blood T cell repertoires in COVID-19. Study context: Acute and convalescent COVID-19 specimens originated in the United States, Italy and Spain.

Original processing notes: Scientists estimated how many nucleated cells there were by amplifying reference gene primers. The data were produced by immunoSEQ multiplex PCR, yet TCRdb's version contains in-frame clones alone and is incomplete. V and J calls and clone size follow that table, whereas D and trimming were derived from the DNA. Among 300,000 to 350,000 clones listed, around 90% were seen once. CDR1 and CDR2 from the germline V gene are MNHEY and SMNVEV (reference sequence). J lost 3 bases, V lost 4 bases, and 4 bases had no gene match. The CDR3 loop spans 14 amino acids. This clonotype was sampled from a woman younger than 30 with acute COVID-19. The chain employs TRBV27 and TRBJ2-7; 9 positions agree with TRBD2. The sample consisted of PBMCs or T cells enriched from blood (not recorded which). The chain's CDR3 is CASSWSSGDYEQYF. CDR3 coding DNA: TGTGCCAGCAGTTGGTCTAGCGGGGACTACGAGCAGTACTTC.